One sample yielded the 6 T cell receptor beta chains listed below, sequenced in a study of chemoradiotherapy in HPV16-positive cancers. The repertoire was sequenced with immunoSEQ multiplex PCR; TCRdb's copy has only in-frame clones and lacks some. The sample holds about 68,000 clones, about 90% seen once. Material: blood, obtained from a patient who underwent chemoradiotherapy. These TCRs come from a human donor with HPV-associated anogenital cancer.

J is TRBJ2-1 and V is TRBV7-3; 10 bases are shared with TRBD2. The junction had 13 bases not matched to a gene; V was cut back by 1 base and J by 1 base. This CDR3 spans 20 amino acids. Germline V gene data show CDR1 as SGHTA and CDR2 as FQGTGA. For the CDR3, the DNA is TGTGCCAGCAGCTTAATACCAGCGGGGGGGCCGAAGGGGTCCTACAATGAGCAGTTCTTC. The encoded protein is CASSLIPAGGPKGSYNEQFF.

The V gene is TRBV10-1, the J gene TRBJ2-2; TRBD1 matches at 9 bases. The germline CDR1 and CDR2 sequences are WNHNN and SYGVQD (reference sequence). The CDR3 covers 15 residues. J was trimmed by 5 bases and V by 5 bases; bases with no gene match: 6. CDR3 residues: CASSRDRGDTGELFF. The CDR3 region has the DNA TGCGCCAGCAGTAGAGACAGGGGGGATACCGGGGAGCTGTTTTTT.

The genes are TRBV25-1 and TRBJ2-1; D is unresolved. The CDR3 has 12 amino acids. The germline V gene has CDR1 MGHDK and CDR2 SYGVNS. The ends were cut back, 3 bases at V and 7 bases at J, with 7 bases in the middle. CDR3 in amino acids: CASSDMENEQFF. The CDR3 coding sequence is TGTGCCAGCAGTGATATGGAGAATGAGCAGTTCTTC.

As concerns this clone: The junction and the germline gene differ at one end; a read error may be behind it. The same CDR3 arises from other DNA sequences in this sample as well. Written as DNA, the CDR3 is TGCGCCAGCAGTGGGGGAGGGGGCGGGAATGGCTACACCTTC. It encodes CASSGGGGGNGYTF. The chain combines TRBV6-1 with TRBJ1-2; 7 nucleotides align to TRBD1. Germline values: CDR1 MNHNS, CDR2 SASEGT. This CDR3 region has 14 residues.

A remark on this clone: The same CDR3 arises from other DNA sequences in this sample as well. V is TRBV30 and J is TRBJ1-2, with unresolved D. Trimming cost V 3 bases and J 7 bases, with 12 bases left between them. Germline-derived CDR1 and CDR2 are GTSNPN and SVGIG (reference sequence). The CDR3 runs to 12 residues. The CDR3, as DNA: TGTGCCTGGAGCCGACAATCGGGTGGCTACACCTTC. Its translation is CAWSRQSGGYTF.

The chain couples TRBV5-4 to TRBJ1-2; 11 bases match TRBD1. Germline values: CDR1 SGHNT, CDR2 YYREEE (reference sequence). V gave up 0 bases and J gave up 1 base; unmatched junction bases: 5. The CDR3 runs 17 residues. The CDR3 loop reads CASSLAGQGAYNYGYTF. CDR3 DNA: TGTGCCAGCAGCTTGGCTGGACAGGGGGCGTATAACTATGGCTACACCTTC.